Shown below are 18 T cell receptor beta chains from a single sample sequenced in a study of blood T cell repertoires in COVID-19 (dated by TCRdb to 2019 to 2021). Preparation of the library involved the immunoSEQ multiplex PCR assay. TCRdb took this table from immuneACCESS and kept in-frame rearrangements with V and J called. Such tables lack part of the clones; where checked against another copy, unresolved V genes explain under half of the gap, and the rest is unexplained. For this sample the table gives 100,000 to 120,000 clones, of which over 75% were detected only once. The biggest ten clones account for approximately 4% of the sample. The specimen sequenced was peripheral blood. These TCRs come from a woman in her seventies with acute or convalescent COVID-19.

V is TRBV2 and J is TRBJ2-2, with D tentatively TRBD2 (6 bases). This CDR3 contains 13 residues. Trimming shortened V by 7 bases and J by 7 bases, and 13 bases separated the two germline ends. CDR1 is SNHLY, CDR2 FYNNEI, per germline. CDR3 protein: CASMPGRGGELFF. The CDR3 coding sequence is TGTGCCAGCATGCCAGGGCGGGGCGGGGAGCTGTTTTTT. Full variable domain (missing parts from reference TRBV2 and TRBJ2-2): EPEVTQTPSHQVTQMGQEVILRCVPISNHLYFYWYRQILGQKVEFLVSFYNNEISEKSEIFDDQFSVERPDGSNFTLKIRSTKLEDSAMYFCASMPGRGGELFFGEGSRLTVL.

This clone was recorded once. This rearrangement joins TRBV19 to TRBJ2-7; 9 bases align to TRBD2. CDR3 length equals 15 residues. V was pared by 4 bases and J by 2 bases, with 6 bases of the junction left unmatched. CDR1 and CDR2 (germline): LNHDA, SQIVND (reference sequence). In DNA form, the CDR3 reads TGTGCCAGTAGTAACCCCGCTAGCGGGACCTACGAGCAGTACTTC. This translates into CASSNPASGTYEQYF.

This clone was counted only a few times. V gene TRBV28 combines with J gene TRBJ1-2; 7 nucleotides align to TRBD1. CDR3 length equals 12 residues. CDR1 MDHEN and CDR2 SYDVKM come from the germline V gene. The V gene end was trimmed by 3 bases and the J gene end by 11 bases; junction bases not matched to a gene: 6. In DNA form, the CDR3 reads TGTGCCAGCAGTTTTGGTGGGACAGAGTACACCTTC. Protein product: CASSFGGTEYTF.

CDR3: CARPEGVGGYTF. In nucleotides, the CDR3 is TGTGCCAGACCCGAGGGGGTAGGGGGCTACACCTTC. The rearrangement joins TRBV3-1 (or the pseudogene TRBV3-2) to TRBJ1-2, with D perhaps matching TRBD1 (6 bases). Germline CDR1 reads LGHDT; CDR2 reads YNNKEL (reference sequence). V dropped 9 bases and J dropped 8 bases, with 16 bases sitting between them. This CDR3 spans 12 amino acids.

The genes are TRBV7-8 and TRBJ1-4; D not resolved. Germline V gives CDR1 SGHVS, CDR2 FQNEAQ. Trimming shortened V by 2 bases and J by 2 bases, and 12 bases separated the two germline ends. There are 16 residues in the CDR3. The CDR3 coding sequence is TGTGCCAGCAGCTTATTTATGAGGGCCACTAATGAAAAACTGTTTTTT. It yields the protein CASSLFMRATNEKLFF.

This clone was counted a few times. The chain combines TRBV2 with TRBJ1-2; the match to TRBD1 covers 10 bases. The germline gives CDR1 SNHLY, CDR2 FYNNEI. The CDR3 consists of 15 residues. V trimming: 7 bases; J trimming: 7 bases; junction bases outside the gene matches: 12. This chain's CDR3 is CASTRQGAPTRGYTF. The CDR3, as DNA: TGTGCCAGCACTCGACAGGGGGCTCCGACCCGTGGCTACACCTTC.

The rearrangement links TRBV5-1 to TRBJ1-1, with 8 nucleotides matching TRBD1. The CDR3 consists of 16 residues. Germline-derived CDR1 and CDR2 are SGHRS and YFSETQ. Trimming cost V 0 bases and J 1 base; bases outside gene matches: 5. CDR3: CASSLETGVRNTEAFF. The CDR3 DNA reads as TGCGCCAGCAGCTTGGAGACAGGGGTTCGGAACACTGAAGCTTTCTTT.

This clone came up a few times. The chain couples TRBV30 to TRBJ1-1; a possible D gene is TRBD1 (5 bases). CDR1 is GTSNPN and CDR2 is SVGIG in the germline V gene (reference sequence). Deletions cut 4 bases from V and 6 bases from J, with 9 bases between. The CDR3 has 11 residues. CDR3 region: CAWTDRAEAFF. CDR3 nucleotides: TGTGCCTGGACCGACAGAGCTGAAGCTTTCTTT.

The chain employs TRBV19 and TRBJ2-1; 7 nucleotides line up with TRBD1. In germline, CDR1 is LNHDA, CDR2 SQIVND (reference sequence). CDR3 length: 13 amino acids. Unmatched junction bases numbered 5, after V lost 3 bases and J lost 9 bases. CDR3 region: CASSIQGVGEQFF. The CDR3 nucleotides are TGTGCCAGTAGTATCCAGGGGGTGGGTGAGCAGTTCTTC.

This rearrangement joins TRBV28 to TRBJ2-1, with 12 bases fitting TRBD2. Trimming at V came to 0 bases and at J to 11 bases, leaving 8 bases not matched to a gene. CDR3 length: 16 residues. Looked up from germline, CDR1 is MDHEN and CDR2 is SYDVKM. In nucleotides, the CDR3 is TGTGCCAGCAGTTTATGGACTAGCGGGAGCCCCAAGCAGCAGTTCTTC. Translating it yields CASSLWTSGSPKQQFF.

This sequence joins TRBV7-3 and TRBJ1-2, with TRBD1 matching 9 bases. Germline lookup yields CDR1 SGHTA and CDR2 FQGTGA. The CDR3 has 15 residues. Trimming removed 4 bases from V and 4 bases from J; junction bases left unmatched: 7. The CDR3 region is CASSSAQGQGYGYTF. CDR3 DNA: TGTGCCAGCAGCTCTGCTCAGGGACAGGGCTATGGCTACACCTTC.

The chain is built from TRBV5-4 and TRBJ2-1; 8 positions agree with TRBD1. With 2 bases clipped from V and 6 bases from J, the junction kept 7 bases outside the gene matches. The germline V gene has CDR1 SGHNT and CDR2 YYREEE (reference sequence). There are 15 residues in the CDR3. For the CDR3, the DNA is TGTGCCAGCAGCTTCGACCAGGGGGCAAGCAATGAGCAGTTCTTC. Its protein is CASSFDQGASNEQFF.

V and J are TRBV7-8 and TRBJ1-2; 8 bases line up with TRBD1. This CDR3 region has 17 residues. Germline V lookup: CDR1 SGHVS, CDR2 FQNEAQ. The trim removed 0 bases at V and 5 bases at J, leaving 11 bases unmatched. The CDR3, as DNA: TGTGCCAGCAGCTTAGCGGCCAGGGCAGGGGGCGTTTATGGCTACACCTTC. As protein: CASSLAARAGGVYGYTF.

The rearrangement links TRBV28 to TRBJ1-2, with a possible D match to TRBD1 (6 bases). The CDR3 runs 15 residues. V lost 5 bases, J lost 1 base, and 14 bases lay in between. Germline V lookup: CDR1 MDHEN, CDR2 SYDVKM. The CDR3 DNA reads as TGTGCCAGCAGTACTGGGGGCTTTGTTAACTATGGCTACACCTTC. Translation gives CASSTGGFVNYGYTF.

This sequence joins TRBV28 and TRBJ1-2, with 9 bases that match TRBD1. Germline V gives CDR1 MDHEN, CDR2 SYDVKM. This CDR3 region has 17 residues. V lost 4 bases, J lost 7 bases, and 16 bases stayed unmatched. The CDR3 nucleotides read TGTGCCAGCAGTTCCGGGGGGACAGGGAGGTCCGGGTCTGGCTACACCTTC. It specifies CASSSGGTGRSGSGYTF.

The CDR3 reads CASSLGGQGVRNEQFF. The CDR3 DNA reads TGTGCCAGCAGCTTAGGGGGACAGGGGGTTCGCAATGAGCAGTTCTTC. This rearrangement joins TRBV11-1 to TRBJ2-1; 11 bases are a match to TRBD1. The germline V gene has CDR1 SGHAT and CDR2 FQDESV (reference sequence). Unmatched junction bases numbered 5, after V lost 1 base and J lost 6 bases. The CDR3 contains 16 residues.

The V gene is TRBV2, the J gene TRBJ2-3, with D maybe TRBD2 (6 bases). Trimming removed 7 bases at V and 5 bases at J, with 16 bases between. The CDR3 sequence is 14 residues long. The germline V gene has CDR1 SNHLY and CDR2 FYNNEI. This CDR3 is CASTPSSEVDTQYF. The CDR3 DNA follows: TGTGCCAGCACCCCGTCTAGCGAGGTAGATACGCAGTATTTT.

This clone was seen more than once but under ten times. The CDR3 loop reads CASSTLQALNYGYTF. In DNA form, the CDR3 reads TGTGCCAGTAGTACCCTACAGGCCCTTAACTATGGCTACACCTTC. The chain uses TRBV19 and TRBJ1-2, with D tentatively TRBD1 (5 bases). V lost 4 bases and J 1 base, leaving 13 bases between the germline ends. The CDR3 length is 15 residues. The germline V gene has CDR1 LNHDA and CDR2 SQIVND (reference sequence).